This T cell receptor beta chain was captured by sequencing in a study of identical twins (dated by TCRdb to the mid-2010s). Some background on the complete study: TCR alpha and beta repertoires from monozygotic twins, unrelated adults of various ages and cord blood were deep-sequenced to test whether fetal clonotypes persist. To rule out contamination, replicate twin experiments were performed at different times with different library preparation protocols.

The sample holds a few counts of this clonotype. Its antigen is currently not known. No base qualities exist here, and no much larger clone lies one base off it. For this chain, trimming is 5 bases at the V end and 1 base at the J end, and the number of junction bases without a gene match is 12. The CDR3 spans 17 residues, from the cysteine through the phenylalanine. The only DNA kept is the CDR3, 51 bases in frame from the first base. Every donor in the study was a healthy Caucasian. What the work shows at the level of the full study, not this receptor alone: Zero-insertion analyses could be partly confounded by invariant T cells such as MAIT and iNKT, although diverse VJ usage argued against such confounding for most clonotypes. Out-of-frame TCR alpha sequences shared between twins showed an excess of low generation-probability sequences compared with coincidental sharing between unrelated individuals. Because the same donors could not be followed over many years, the conclusions depended on cross-sectional statistical analysis. Abundant cord blood beta clonotypes carried fewer insertions; young adult naive repertoires showed a weaker similar trend, while memory repertoires showed none. In monozygotic twins, recombination models systematically underestimated out-of-frame TCR alpha sharing, but the models matched the sharing seen between unrelated individuals. In beta out-of-frame sequences, excess twin sharing was weaker, because having fewer shared sequences lowered the signal-to-noise ratio.

The library was generated by 5' RACE. These reads were obtained on an Illumina HiSeq 2000. A universal primer binding site was introduced by template switching, and a unique molecular identifier was present in the final cDNA, enabling accurate counting of TCR cDNA molecules. Specific primers in the conserved constant-segment region were used to synthesize first-strand cDNA for the TCR alpha and beta chains. To control for contamination, every cDNA library carried two barcodes: a SMART-Mk sample barcode plus Illumina barcodes. TruSeq adapter sequences and Illumina sample barcodes were added in two successive PCR steps. The TCR alpha and beta cDNA libraries were sequenced on the Illumina HiSeq platform using custom primers. In the source study's methods: Raw reads were processed with MiGEC to extract unique molecular identifiers, and MiXCR was used to determine CDR3 positions. Recombination models were inferred per individual with the repgenHMM and IGoR tools using an EM algorithm. The analysis of shared clonotypes was done with the tcR package in R, with sharing normalized by the product of cloneset sizes. To study raw recombination without the effects of thymic and clonal selection, out-of-frame nonproductive sequences were analyzed. TCRdb reprocessed the public reads (quality trimming at Q25 with fastp, clone calling with MiXCR) and kept in-frame beta chains. CDR3 protein sequences are deduplicated, and each keeps its most common genes and DNA. It is TCRdb's table, rather than the study itself, that gives the V and J calls and clone size. The sample table holds roughly 1,500,000 distinct CDR3 sequences, of which 25% to 35% were seen once. The ten largest clonotypes hold about 0.3% of the sample.

This sequence originates from a newborn girl in good health. Specimen: cord blood. The rearrangement combines TRBV12-3 or TRBV12-4 with TRBJ2-5, with TRBD2 identical over 8 junction bases. The nucleotide sequence is given as TGTGCCAGCAGTCCCTACGTCGGACTAGCCTTCCAAGAGACCCAGTACTTC. Translation gives CASSPYVGLAFQETQYF.